The clone carrying this TCR beta chain has only a few counts. This sample was included in a study of blood T cells in healthy people across ages. A second PCR of roughly 7 to 11 cycles used a sample-barcoded 5' primer and a J-beta primer mix. TCRdb redid the calling of the 5' RACE reads with MiXCR, one entry per CDR3 protein. The sample holds about 570,000 distinct CDR3 sequences, roughly 28% seen once. CDR1 and CDR2 from the germline V gene are DFQATT and SNEGSKA (reference sequence). Trimming at V came to 3 bases and at J to 8 bases, leaving 4 bases not matched to a gene. The CDR3 covers 14 residues.

The chain links TRBV20-1 to TRBJ2-5; the match to TRBD2 covers 15 bases. This clonotype was sampled from a woman in her seventies in good health. The specimen sequenced was blood. CDR3 sequence reads: CSARGTSGGSTQYF. For the CDR3, the DNA is TGCAGTGCTAGGGGGACTAGCGGGGGGTCTACCCAGTACTTC.